This entry lists 5 T cell receptor beta chains sequenced from one sample in a study of blood T cell repertoires in COVID-19. Method: immunoSEQ multiplex PCR; TCRdb's copy keeps in-frame clones and lacks some. The sample has around 200,000 clones, about 83% seen once; the top ten hold roughly 9.4%. The sequencing input was peripheral blood. The receptors originated from a man aged 40-49 years with active or convalescent COVID-19.

This sequence joins TRBV6-5 and TRBJ1-5; D gene unclear. Looked up from germline, CDR1 is MNHEY and CDR2 is SVGAGI. The CDR3 runs to 14 residues. V dropped 4 bases and J dropped 0 bases, with 7 bases sitting between them. CDR3 loop: CASSSYTSNQPQHF. The DNA for the CDR3 is TGTGCCAGCAGTTCTTACACTAGCAATCAGCCCCAGCATTTT.

In this sample, this clone turned up once. V usage is TRBV5-6 and J usage is TRBJ1-4; tentatively, D is TRBD1 (6 bases). The CDR3 runs to 15 residues. Germline CDR1 and CDR2: SGHDT and YYEEEE. The V and J ends lost 3 bases and 4 bases respectively, with 13 bases between them. Here the CDR3 DNA reads TGTGCCAGCAGCTCGTGGACAGCCCTTAATGAAAAACTGTTTTTT. Translating gives CASSSWTALNEKLFF.

The rearrangement links TRBV2 to TRBJ2-2, with a weak D call TRBD1 (5 bases). V dropped 9 bases and J dropped 1 base, with 9 bases sitting between them. From germline, CDR1 is SNHLY and CDR2 FYNNEI. The CDR3 totals 13 residues. CDR3 nucleotide sequence: TGTGCCAGTCTGCAGGGGAACACCGGGGAGCTGTTTTTT. Its protein is CASLQGNTGELFF.

This clone was counted a single time. This chain links TRBV19 with TRBJ1-2; unclear D gene. Germline loops: CDR1 LNHDA, CDR2 SQIVND (reference sequence). Between the trimmed V and J ends, which lost 3 bases and 4 bases, there was a span of 9 bases. This CDR3 comprises 13 residues. The CDR3 sequence is CASSIDLSYGYTF. CDR3 coding DNA: TGTGCCAGTAGTATTGACTTAAGCTATGGCTACACCTTC.

This chain joins TRBV10-1 and TRBJ2-7; D gene ambiguous. This CDR3 region has 16 residues. The germline V gene has CDR1 WNHNN and CDR2 SYGVQD (reference sequence). Between the trimmed V and J ends, which lost 1 base and 3 bases, there was a span of 16 bases. The DNA for the CDR3 is TGCGCCAGCAGTGAGTGGTTCACCGACGACATCTACGAGCAGTACTTC. This encodes CASSEWFTDDIYEQYF.